This T cell receptor (beta chain) was retrieved from a study of T-cell memory formation after mild COVID-19. At the level of the study: There were largely donor-specific TCR clusters.

Points on this clonotype: The antigen remains unidentified.

The CDR3 runs to 15 residues. The V and J ends lost 6 bases and 3 bases respectively, with 15 bases between them. Germline values: CDR1 MNHEY, CDR2 SVGAGI. Study conclusions and caveats: Contracting CD4+ clones were located mainly in CM and EM, and CD8+ clones in EMRA. Cross-reactive memory appears to have joined, as suggested by some responding clones showing up in pre-infection memory. The study found balanced CD4/CD8 in clones contracting day 15 to 85 and a CD4+ lean in later expanders.

TCRdb analysed the 5' RACE reads with MiXCR anew, one entry per CDR3 protein. The sample records 250,000 to 350,000 distinct CDR3 sequences, 15% being singletons. The clonotype comes from a man aged 18-30 years who had mild COVID-19 (a few samples of this study predate the infection). Cell type and time point are not known. The chain carries TRBV6-5 and TRBJ2-4; possible D gene TRBD2, 6 bases. What was sequenced was PBMCs or a T cell subset sorted from them (not recorded which). CDR3 residues: CASSNPADYKNIQYF. The CDR3 coding sequence is TGTGCCAGCAGCAACCCGGCGGACTACAAAAACATTCAGTACTTC.